The TCR beta chain described here comes from a study of shared T cell receptors in the human thymus. Sequencing was performed with immunoSEQ multiplex PCR; in TCRdb, only in-frame clones are kept and a portion is missing. The sample carries a few hundred thousand clones, approximately 95% recorded once. Deletions cut 0 bases from V and 8 bases from J, with 7 bases between. Germline CDR1 LNHNV, CDR2 YYDKDF (reference sequence). This CDR3 comprises 12 residues. The sequencing input was thymocytes. This clonotype was obtained from a human donor. The chain uses TRBV15 and TRBJ1-2; D not resolved. The CDR3 protein is CATSRDQRGYTF. The CDR3 bases are TGTGCCACCAGCAGAGATCAGCGCGGCTACACCTTC.